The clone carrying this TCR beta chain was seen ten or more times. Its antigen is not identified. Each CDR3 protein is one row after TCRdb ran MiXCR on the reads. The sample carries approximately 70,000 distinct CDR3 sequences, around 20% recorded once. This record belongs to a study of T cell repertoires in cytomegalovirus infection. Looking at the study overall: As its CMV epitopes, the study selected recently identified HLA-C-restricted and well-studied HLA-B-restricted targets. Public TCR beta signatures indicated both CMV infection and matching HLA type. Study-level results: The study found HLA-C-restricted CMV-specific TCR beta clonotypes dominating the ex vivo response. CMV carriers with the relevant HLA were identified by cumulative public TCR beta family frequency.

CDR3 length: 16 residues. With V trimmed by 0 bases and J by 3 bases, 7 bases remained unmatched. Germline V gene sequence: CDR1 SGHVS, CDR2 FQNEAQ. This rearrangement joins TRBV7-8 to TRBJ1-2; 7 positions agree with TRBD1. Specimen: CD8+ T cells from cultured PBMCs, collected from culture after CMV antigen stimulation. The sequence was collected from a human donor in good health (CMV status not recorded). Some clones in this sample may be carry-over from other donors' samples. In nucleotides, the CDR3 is TGTGCCAGCAGCTTAGCGATGGGACAGCTATACTATGGCTACACCTTC. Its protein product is CASSLAMGQLYYGYTF.